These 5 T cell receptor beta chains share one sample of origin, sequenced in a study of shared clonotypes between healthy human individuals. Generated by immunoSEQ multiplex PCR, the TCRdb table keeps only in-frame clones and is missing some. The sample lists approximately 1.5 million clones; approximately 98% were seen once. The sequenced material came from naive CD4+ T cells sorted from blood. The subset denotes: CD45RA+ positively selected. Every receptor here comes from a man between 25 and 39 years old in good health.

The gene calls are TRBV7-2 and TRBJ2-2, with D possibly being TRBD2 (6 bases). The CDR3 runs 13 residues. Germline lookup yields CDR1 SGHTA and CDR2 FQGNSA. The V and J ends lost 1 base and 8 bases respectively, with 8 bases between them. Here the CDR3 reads CASSLVAAGELFF. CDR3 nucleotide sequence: TGTGCCAGCAGCTTAGTAGCGGCGGGGGAGCTGTTTTTT.

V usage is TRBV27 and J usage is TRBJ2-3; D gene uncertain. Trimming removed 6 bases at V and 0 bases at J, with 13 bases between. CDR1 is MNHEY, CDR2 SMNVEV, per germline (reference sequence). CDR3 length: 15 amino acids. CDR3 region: CASRPQAPSTDTQYF. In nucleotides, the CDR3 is TGTGCCAGCAGGCCTCAAGCGCCCAGCACAGATACGCAGTATTTT.

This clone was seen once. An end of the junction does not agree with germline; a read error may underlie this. DNA of the CDR3: TGTGCCAGCAGTAGAACAGGGAACGGCTCCTCGGGAGGGGGTGTCTTC. Its translation: CASSRTGNGSSGGGVF. The chain has TRBV6-6 and TRBJ1-2; weak D call: TRBD1 (6 bases). This CDR3 has 16 residues. The V gene's germline CDR1 is MNHNY and CDR2 SVGAGI (reference sequence).

Here the CDR3 DNA reads TGTGCCAGCAGTGACCCTGCGGGCCCAGAGACCCAGTACTTC. It translates to CASSDPAGPETQYF. The chain carries TRBV25-1 and TRBJ2-5; D is possibly TRBD2 (5 bases). The germline gives CDR1 MGHDK, CDR2 SYGVNS. Trimming removed 3 bases from V and 4 bases from J, with 12 bases in between. The CDR3 loop spans 14 amino acids.

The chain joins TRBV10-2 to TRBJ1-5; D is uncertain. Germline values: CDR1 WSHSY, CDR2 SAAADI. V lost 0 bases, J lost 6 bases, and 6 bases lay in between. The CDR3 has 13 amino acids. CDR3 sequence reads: CASSESFSQPQHF. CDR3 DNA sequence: TGCGCCAGCAGTGAGTCGTTCAGTCAGCCCCAGCATTTT.